This T cell receptor beta chain appears in the sequencing data of a study of beta chain features in type 1 diabetes. At the level of the study: Examination of sorted cells across all samples involved about 100,000,000 cells. Study-level results: Relative to healthy donors, patients appeared to have naive, central memory and Treg TCRB repertoires that were more similar. VDJ junctions from type 1 diabetes patients carried fewer insertions and larger deletions.

Reverse transcribing all isolated RNA meant expressed TCRB transcripts were sequenced. Sequencing used immunoSEQ multiplex PCR; TCRdb keeps in-frame clones, though not all of them. Found here are around 500,000 clones, about 32% of them singletons; the top ten hold around 0.065%. Trimming cost V 0 bases and J 4 bases, with 13 bases left between them. Germline V gene data show CDR1 as GTSNPN and CDR2 as SVGIG (reference sequence). The CDR3 is 15 amino acids. Details on this clone: Its antigen is unknown.

Sorting that relied on CD45RO/CCR7/CD25/CD127/CD95/CD27 yielded CD4+ naive, central memory, regulatory and stem cell-like memory cells. The receptor was derived from a man aged 18 to 30 in good health. Sequenced: naive CD4+ T cells from blood. The V gene is TRBV30, the J gene TRBJ1-5, with a possible D match to TRBD1 (5 bases). The CDR3 DNA is TGTGCCTGGAGTGTAGGGCAGGGAAGGAATCAGCCCCAGCATTTT. This sequence encodes CAWSVGQGRNQPQHF.